Listed below are T cell receptor beta chains from one sample, sequenced in a study of blood T cell repertoires in COVID-19. Only in-frame clones appear in the TCRdb table, and some are missing; sequencing was by immunoSEQ multiplex PCR. The data contain more than 110,000 clones, around 73% of them singletons. Input material: PBMCs or T cells enriched from blood (not recorded which). The receptors shown here come from a woman aged 50 to 65 who had recovered from COVID-19. CDR3s include the opening cysteine and the closing phenylalanine or tryptophan. A D gene is named only where the DNA matches it firmly. The listing skips clone size in some rows; elsewhere it reads once, few, many or a size class.

>TRBV29-1|.|TRBJ2-2|.
TGCAGCGTTGAGTGGCACCACGCGAACACCGGGGAGCTGTTTTTT
CSVEWHHANTGELFF
>TRBV3-1/TRBV3-2|.|TRBJ1-3|.
TGTGCCAGCAGCCACAGGGGCGGTGGAAACACCATATATTTT
CASSHRGGGNTIYF
>TRBV28|few|TRBJ1-5|.
TGTGCCAGCAGTTTGGTAGGGAGGGGCAATCAGCCCCAGCATTTT
CASSLVGRGNQPQHF
>TRBV7-3|once|TRBJ2-1|TRBD1
TGTGCCAGCAGCTCCACCGGGACAGTTTACAATGATCAGTTCTTC
CASSSTGTVYNDQFF
>TRBV19|.|TRBJ1-1|.
TGTGCCTCGACGGGAGCCACTGAAGCTTTCTTT
CASTGATEAFF
>TRBV2|.|TRBJ2-1|TRBD2
TGTGCCAGCAGGCACACACCGGGACTAGTATCTCCGTCGTATGAGCAGTTCTTC
CASRHTPGLVSPSYEQFF
>TRBV30|.|TRBJ1-1|.
TGTGCCTGGAGCGGACTTAACACTGAAGCTTTCTTT
CAWSGLNTEAFF
>TRBV7-9|.|TRBJ1-2|TRBD1
TGTGCCAGCAGCTTATTTCGGGACAGGCGGACAGGGTATGGCTACACCTTC
CASSLFRDRRTGYGYTF
>TRBV9|.|TRBJ2-2|TRBD1
TGTGCCAGCAGCCGGGACAGGCACACCGGGGAGCTGTTTTTT
CASSRDRHTGELFF
>TRBV5-4|.|TRBJ2-1|TRBD1
TGTGCCAGCAGCCCTAGACAGGGATCCTACAATGAGCAGTTCTTC
CASSPRQGSYNEQFF
>TRBV18|.|TRBJ1-2|TRBD1
TGTGCCAGCTCACCGGACAGGGGAAATAACTATGGCTACACCTTC
CASSPDRGNNYGYTF
>TRBV7-9|.|TRBJ2-5|.
TGTGCCAGCAGCCCTGGTGGCGGTCAAGAGACCCAGTACTTC
CASSPGGGQETQYF
>TRBV6-5|many|TRBJ1-6|TRBD1
TGTGCCAGCAGTTACTGGTGGGGGGACCAGGGGGCACCCCTCCACTTT
CASSYWWGDQGAPLHF
>TRBV28|.|TRBJ2-1|.
TGTGCCAGCAGTTCCCCCGCCAGGGCAGATAGCGGTGAGCAGTTCTTC
CASSSPARADSGEQFF
>TRBV11-2|.|TRBJ1-2|.
TGTGCCAGCAGCTTTTATGAGGGGGATGGCTACACCTTC
CASSFYEGDGYTF
>TRBV9|.|TRBJ2-3|.
TGTGCCAGCAGCGCTACAGGTTTCTCCACAGATACGCAGTATTTT
CASSATGFSTDTQYF
>TRBV11-2|.|TRBJ1-3|.
TGTGCCAGCAGCCCGCAGCGGAACTCTGGAAACACCATATATTTT
CASSPQRNSGNTIYF
>TRBV20-1|.|TRBJ2-3|.
TGCAGTGGTGTAACAGATACGCAGTATTTT
CSGVTDTQYF
>TRBV30|.|TRBJ2-7|.
TGTGCCTGGAGTGTACTTAGGAGGGGTCTCTTGCAGCACGAGCAGTACTTC
CAWSVLRRGLLQHEQYF
>TRBV30|.|TRBJ1-3|.
TGTGCCTGGAGACAGGATCCCTCTGGAAACACCATATATTTT
CAWRQDPSGNTIYF
>TRBV9|.|TRBJ1-3|TRBD1
TGTGCCAGCAGCGTAGACGGGACAGCTGGAAACACCATATATTTT
CASSVDGTAGNTIYF
>TRBV2|.|TRBJ2-5|.
TGTGCCAGCAGTGTACAGGGCCACCAAGAGACCCAGTACTTC
CASSVQGHQETQYF
>TRBV6-5|.|TRBJ1-1|.
TGTGCCAGCCCCGGGGAGCATCCGAACACTGAAGCTTTCTTT
CASPGEHPNTEAFF
>TRBV3-1/TRBV3-2|.|TRBJ2-7|TRBD1
TGTGCCAGCAGCTCTTGGACAGGCCCCGAGCAGTACTTC
CASSSWTGPEQYF
>TRBV19|.|TRBJ2-7|.
TGTGCCAGTAGCCGGGGAACGGGTAACTACGAGCAGTACTTC
CASSRGTGNYEQYF
>TRBV19|.|TRBJ1-5|TRBD1
TGTGCCAGTAGTGAACAGGGGGCGATGGATCAGCCCCAGCATTTT
CASSEQGAMDQPQHF
>TRBV28|.|TRBJ1-2|TRBD1
TGTGCCAGCATCACAGGGGGCAGTAACTATGGCTACACCTTC
CASITGGSNYGYTF
>TRBV15|many|TRBJ1-4|TRBD1
TGTGCCACCAGCAGAGAACGTGTGGACAGGGGCTGGGCAACTAATGAAAAACTGTTTTTT
CATSRERVDRGWATNEKLFF
>TRBV5-1|.|TRBJ1-5|.
TGCGCCAGCAGCTTGGAGGGGGAAGAGCCCCAGCATTTT
CASSLEGEEPQHF
>TRBV6-5|.|TRBJ1-1|.
TGTGCGGGGAGGACGGACACTGAAGCTTTCTTT
CAGRTDTEAFF
>TRBV2|.|TRBJ1-3|.
TGTGCCAGCAGTGAGAGCTCTGGAAACACCATATATTTT
CASSESSGNTIYF
>TRBV6-5|.|TRBJ2-4|.
TGTGCCAGCAGCCCAGAGGAGGGGGCCAAAAACATTCAGTACTTC
CASSPEEGAKNIQYF
>TRBV18|.|TRBJ1-3|.
TGTGCCAGCTCAGACAACTCTGGAAACACCATATATTTT
CASSDNSGNTIYF
>TRBV7-8|.|TRBJ2-1|TRBD2
TGTGCCAGCAGCTCAACCAGGATGACTAGCGGGGACTCCTACAATGAGCAGTTCTTC
CASSSTRMTSGDSYNEQFF
>TRBV7-9|.|TRBJ1-3|TRBD1
TGTGCCAGCAGCTTGGGACAGACGAATGGAAACACCATATATTTT
CASSLGQTNGNTIYF
>TRBV7-9|.|TRBJ1-2|TRBD1
TGTGCCAGCAGCTTAGCGAGGGGGCCCCCTTACTATGGCTACACCTTC
CASSLARGPPYYGYTF
>TRBV7-9|.|TRBJ2-1|.
TGTGCCAGCAGCCCCGACTCGAGATATCCGTTCTTC
CASSPDSRYPFF
>TRBV5-1|.|TRBJ2-1|TRBD2
TGCGCCAGCAGCCGGGGGGAGAGCGGGGACAATGAGCAGTTCTTC
CASSRGESGDNEQFF
>TRBV7-6|once|TRBJ1-1|.
TGTGCCAGCAGCTTTAATCCCAACACTGAAGCTTTCTTT
CASSFNPNTEAFF
>TRBV2|.|TRBJ1-1|TRBD1
TGTGCCAGCAGCGGACAGGGGCCGACTGAAGCTTTCTTT
CASSGQGPTEAFF
>TRBV9|few|TRBJ2-1|.
TGTGCCTCTAAGGAGGATCCCTCCTACAATGAGCAGTTCTTC
CASKEDPSYNEQFF
>TRBV29-1|.|TRBJ2-5|TRBD2
TGCAGCGTTGGTGGCGGGAGCCAAGAGACCCAGTACTTC
CSVGGGSQETQYF
>TRBV28|.|TRBJ2-7|TRBD2
TGTGCCAGCAGCAGTTTCTATGGGCGGGGGGGTACCTACGAGCAGTACTTC
CASSSFYGRGGTYEQYF
>TRBV10-3|.|TRBJ1-3|.
TGTGCCATCAGTGAGTCGGCAGGGGAAGGAAACACCATATATTTT
CAISESAGEGNTIYF
>TRBV11-2|.|TRBJ2-2|TRBD2
TGTGCCAGCAGCTCCCGACTAGCGGGGCACACCGGGGAGCTGTTTTTT
CASSSRLAGHTGELFF
>TRBV3-1/TRBV3-2|.|TRBJ2-3|TRBD1
TGTGCCAGCAGCTGGACAGGGTCTCCCACAGATACGCAGTATTTT
CASSWTGSPTDTQYF
>TRBV3-1/TRBV3-2|.|TRBJ1-4|TRBD1
TGTGCCAGCAGCCTTGGGACAGTGAAACTGTTTTTT
CASSLGTVKLFF
>TRBV4-1|.|TRBJ1-1|TRBD1
TGCGCCAGCAGCCAAGATAGCAGGGGGCGCGTTGAAGCTTTCTTT
CASSQDSRGRVEAFF
>TRBV10-3|few|TRBJ1-6|.
TGTGCCATCAGCCAGGGGCCGGGGTATAATTCACCCCTCCACTTT
CAISQGPGYNSPLHF
>TRBV18|few|TRBJ2-3|TRBD2
TGTGCCAGCTCACTGGGACTATCCCCAGATACGCAGTATTTT
CASSLGLSPDTQYF
>TRBV19|.|TRBJ1-1|.
TGTGCCAGTAGTAGACCGTTGCGTGGGGGGATTAACACTGAAGCTTTCTTT
CASSRPLRGGINTEAFF
>TRBV3-1/TRBV3-2|.|TRBJ1-3|.
TGTGCCAGCAGCCAATACTTGGGAAACACCATATATTTT
CASSQYLGNTIYF